The present entry profiles one T cell receptor (beta chain) with its context. Sequenced by immunoSEQ multiplex PCR; TCRdb stores in-frame clones only, minus some. Of approximately 94,000 clones in the sample, about 80% were seen once. Per germline, CDR1 MNHEY and CDR2 SMNVEV (reference sequence). The CDR3 is 16 residues long. Trimming took 5 bases from V and 3 from J; bases not matched to a gene: 11. This specimen comes from a study of blood T cell repertoires in COVID-19. This TCR was recovered from a man between 65 and 79 years old with active or convalescent COVID-19. Material for sequencing was peripheral blood. The J gene is TRBJ2-7, the V gene TRBV27; 9 nucleotides line up with TRBD2. This CDR3 reads CASSPRTSETIYEQYF. The CDR3, as DNA: TGTGCCAGCAGTCCACGGACTAGCGAGACGATCTACGAGCAGTACTTC.